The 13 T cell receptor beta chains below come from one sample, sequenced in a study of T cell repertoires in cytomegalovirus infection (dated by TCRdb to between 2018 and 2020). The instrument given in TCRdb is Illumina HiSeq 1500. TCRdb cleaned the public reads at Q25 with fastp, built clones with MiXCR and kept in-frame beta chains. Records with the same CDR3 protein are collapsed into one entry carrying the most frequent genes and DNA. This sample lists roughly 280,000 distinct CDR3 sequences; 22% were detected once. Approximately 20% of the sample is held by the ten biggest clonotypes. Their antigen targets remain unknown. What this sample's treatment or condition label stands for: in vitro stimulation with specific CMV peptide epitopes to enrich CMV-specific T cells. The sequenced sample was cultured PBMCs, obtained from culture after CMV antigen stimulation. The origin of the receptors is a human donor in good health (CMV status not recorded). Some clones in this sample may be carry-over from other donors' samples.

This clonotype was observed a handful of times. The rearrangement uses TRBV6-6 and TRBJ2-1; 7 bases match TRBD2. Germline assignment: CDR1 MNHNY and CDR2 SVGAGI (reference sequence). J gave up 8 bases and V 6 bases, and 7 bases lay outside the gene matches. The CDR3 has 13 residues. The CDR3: CASSAGEGYEQFF. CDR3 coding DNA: TGTGCCAGCAGCGCGGGGGAGGGGTATGAGCAGTTCTTC.

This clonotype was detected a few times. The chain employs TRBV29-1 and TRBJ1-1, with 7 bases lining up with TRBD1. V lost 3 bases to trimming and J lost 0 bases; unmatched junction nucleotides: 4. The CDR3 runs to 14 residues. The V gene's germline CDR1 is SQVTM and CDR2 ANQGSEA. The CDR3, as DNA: TGCAGCGTTGACAGGGGGTCGGTGAACACTGAAGCTTTCTTT. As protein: CSVDRGSVNTEAFF.

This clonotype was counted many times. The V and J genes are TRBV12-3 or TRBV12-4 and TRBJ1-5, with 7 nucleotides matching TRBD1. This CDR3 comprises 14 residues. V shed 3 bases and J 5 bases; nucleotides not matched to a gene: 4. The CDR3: CASSLTGMHQPQHF. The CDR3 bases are TGTGCCAGCAGTTTGACAGGGATGCATCAGCCCCAGCATTTT.

As DNA, the CDR3 is TGCAGCGTTGAAAAATTGAGCGGCCTCTCCTACGAGCAGTACTTC. It encodes CSVEKLSGLSYEQYF. The chain combines TRBV29-1 with TRBJ2-7; possibly TRBD2 for D (5 bases). Germline V gene lookup returns CDR1 SQVTM and CDR2 ANQGSEA. V lost 2 bases and J 0 bases, leaving 14 bases between the germline ends. The CDR3 covers 15 residues.

The CDR3 sequence is CSARWADSPQPQHF. Here the CDR3 DNA reads TGCAGTGCTAGATGGGCTGACTCACCTCAGCCCCAGCATTTT. The V and J genes are TRBV20-1 and TRBJ1-5; no definite D call. In germline, CDR1 is DFQATT, CDR2 SNEGSKA (reference sequence). Between the trimmed V and J ends, which lost 2 bases and 6 bases, there was a span of 14 bases. This CDR3 has 14 amino acids.

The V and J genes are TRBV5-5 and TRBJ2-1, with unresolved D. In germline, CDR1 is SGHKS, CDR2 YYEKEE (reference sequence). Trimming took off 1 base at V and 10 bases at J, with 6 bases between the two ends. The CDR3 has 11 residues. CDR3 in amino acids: CASSLSWEQFF. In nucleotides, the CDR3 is TGTGCCAGCAGCTTGTCTTGGGAGCAGTTCTTC.

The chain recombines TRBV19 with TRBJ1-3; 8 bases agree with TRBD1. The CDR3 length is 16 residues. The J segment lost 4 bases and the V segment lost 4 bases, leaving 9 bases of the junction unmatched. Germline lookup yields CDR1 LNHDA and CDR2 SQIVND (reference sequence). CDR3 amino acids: CASSRTRTGSGNTIYF. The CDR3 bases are TGTGCCAGTAGTAGAACGAGGACAGGGTCCGGAAACACCATATATTTT. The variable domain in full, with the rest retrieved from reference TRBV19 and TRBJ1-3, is DGGITQSPKYLFRKEGQNVTLSCEQNLNHDAMYWYRQDPGQGLRLIYYSQIVNDFQKGDIAEGYSVSREKKESFPLTVTSAQKNPTAFYLCASSRTRTGSGNTIYFGEGSWLTVV.

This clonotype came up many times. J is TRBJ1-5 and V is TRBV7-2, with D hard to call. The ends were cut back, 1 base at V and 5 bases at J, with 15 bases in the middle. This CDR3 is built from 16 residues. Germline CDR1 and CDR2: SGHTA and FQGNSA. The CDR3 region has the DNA TGTGCCAGCAGCTTAGTTTCGGGTGTTGGGGATCAGCCCCAGCATTTT. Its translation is CASSLVSGVGDQPQHF.

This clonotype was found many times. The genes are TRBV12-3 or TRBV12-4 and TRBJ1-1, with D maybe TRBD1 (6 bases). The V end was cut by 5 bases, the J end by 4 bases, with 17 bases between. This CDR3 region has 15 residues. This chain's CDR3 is CASSPGTTGGTEAFF. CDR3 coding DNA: TGTGCCAGCAGTCCAGGGACAACCGGAGGCACTGAAGCTTTCTTT.

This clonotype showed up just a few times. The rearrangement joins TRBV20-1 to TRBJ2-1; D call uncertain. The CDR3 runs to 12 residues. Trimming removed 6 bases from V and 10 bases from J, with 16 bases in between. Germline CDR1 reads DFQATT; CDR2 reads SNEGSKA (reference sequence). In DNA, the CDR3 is TGCAGTGCAACTTCGGGTGGCTCGGAGCAGTTCTTC. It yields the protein CSATSGGSEQFF.

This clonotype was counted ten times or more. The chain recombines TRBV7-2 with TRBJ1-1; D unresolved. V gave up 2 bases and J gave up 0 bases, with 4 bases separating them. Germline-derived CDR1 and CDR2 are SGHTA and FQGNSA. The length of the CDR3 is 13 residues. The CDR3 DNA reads TGTGCCAGCAGCTTAAGTATGAACACTGAAGCTTTCTTT. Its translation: CASSLSMNTEAFF.

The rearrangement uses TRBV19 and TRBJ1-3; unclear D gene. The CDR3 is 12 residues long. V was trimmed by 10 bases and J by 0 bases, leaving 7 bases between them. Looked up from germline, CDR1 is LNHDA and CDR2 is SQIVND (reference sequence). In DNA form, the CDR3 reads TGTGCCACCCGGGCCTCTGGAAACACCATATATTTT. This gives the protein CATRASGNTIYF.

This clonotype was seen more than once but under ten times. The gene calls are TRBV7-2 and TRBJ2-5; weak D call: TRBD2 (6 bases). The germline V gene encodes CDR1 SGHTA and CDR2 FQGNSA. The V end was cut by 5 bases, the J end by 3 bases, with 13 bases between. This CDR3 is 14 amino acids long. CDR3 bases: TGTGCCAGCAGCAAAGGGACTCCGAAAGAGACCCAGTACTTC. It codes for CASSKGTPKETQYF.